One T cell receptor (beta chain) is described in this entry. Its antigen is undetermined. These data belong to a study of response to subunit inactivated influenza vaccine. General observations from the study: Authors suggested seasonal influenza vaccinations each recruit few new T cells.

A single record per CDR3 protein comes from TCRdb applying MiXCR to the RT-PCR reads. This table holds 450,000 to 700,000 distinct CDR3 sequences, around 15% found once. The receptor was isolated from a man over 45 who received an inactivated influenza vaccine. The material was PBMCs from blood, obtained 11 to 12 days after vaccination.

The CDR3 DNA sequence: TGTGCCAGCGGCGGGACAGGGACGTTTAGGACCCAGTACTTC. This encodes CASGGTGTFRTQYF. The J gene is TRBJ2-5, the V gene TRBV6-1; 9 nucleotides agree with TRBD1. Germline V lookup: CDR1 MNHNS, CDR2 SASEGT. J was trimmed by 7 bases and V by 8 bases; bases with no gene match: 11. The CDR3 loop spans 14 amino acids.